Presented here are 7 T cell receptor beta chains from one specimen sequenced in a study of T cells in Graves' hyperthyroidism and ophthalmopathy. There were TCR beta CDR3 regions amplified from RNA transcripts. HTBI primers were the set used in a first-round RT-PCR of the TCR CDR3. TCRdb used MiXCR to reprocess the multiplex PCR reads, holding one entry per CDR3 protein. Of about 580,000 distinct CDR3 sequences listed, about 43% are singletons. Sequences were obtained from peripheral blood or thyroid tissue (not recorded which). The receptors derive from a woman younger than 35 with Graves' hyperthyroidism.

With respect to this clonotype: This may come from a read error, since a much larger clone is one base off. Here the CDR3 DNA reads TGTGCCAGCAGTCCAGGGTTTGACAACTATGGCTACACCTTC. This sequence encodes CASSPGFDNYGYTF. V is TRBV12-3 or TRBV12-4 and J is TRBJ1-2, with D perhaps TRBD1 (5 bases). This CDR3 is 14 amino acids long. V gave up 5 bases and J gave up 2 bases, with 12 bases separating them.

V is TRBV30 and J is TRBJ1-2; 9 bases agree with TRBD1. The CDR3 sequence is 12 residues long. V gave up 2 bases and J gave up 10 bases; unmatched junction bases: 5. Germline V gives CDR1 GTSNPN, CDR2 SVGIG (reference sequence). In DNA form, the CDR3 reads TGTGCCTGGAGTTTTCGGACAGGGGTCTACACCTTC. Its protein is CAWSFRTGVYTF.

The CDR3 here is CASSLFGTNMNTEAFF. Written as DNA, the CDR3 is TGTGCCAGCAGCTTATTTGGGACTAACATGAACACTGAAGCTTTCTTT. V and J are TRBV7-2 and TRBJ1-1; D might be TRBD1 (5 bases). Germline lookup yields CDR1 SGHTA and CDR2 FQGNSA. The CDR3 has 16 residues. V lost 2 bases to trimming and J lost 0 bases, with 13 bases between them.

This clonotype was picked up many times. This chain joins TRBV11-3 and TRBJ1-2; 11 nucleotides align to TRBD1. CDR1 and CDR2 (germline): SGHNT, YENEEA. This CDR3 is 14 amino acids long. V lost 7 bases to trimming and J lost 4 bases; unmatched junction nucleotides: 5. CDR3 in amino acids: CASTGQGASYGYTF. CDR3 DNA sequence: TGTGCCAGCACCGGACAGGGGGCAAGCTATGGCTACACCTTC.

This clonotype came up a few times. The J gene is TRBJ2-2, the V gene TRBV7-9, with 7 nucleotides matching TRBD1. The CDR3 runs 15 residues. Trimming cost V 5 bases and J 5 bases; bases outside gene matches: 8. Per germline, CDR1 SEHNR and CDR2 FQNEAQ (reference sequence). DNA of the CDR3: TGTGCCAGCAGCGGCTGGACAGGTGGAACCGGGGAGCTGTTTTTT. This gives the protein CASSGWTGGTGELFF.

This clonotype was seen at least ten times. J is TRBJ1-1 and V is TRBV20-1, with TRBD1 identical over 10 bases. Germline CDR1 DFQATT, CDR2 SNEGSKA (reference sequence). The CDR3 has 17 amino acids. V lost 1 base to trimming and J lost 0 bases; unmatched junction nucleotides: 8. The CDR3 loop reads CSARVPPGQGLNTEAFF. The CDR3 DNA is TGCAGTGCTAGAGTTCCTCCGGGACAGGGGTTGAACACTGAAGCTTTCTTT.

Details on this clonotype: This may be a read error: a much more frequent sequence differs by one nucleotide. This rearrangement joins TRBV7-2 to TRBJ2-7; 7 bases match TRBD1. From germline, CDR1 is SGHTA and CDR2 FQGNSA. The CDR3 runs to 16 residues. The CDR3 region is CANSLSEGQHSYEQYF. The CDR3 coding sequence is TGTGCCAACAGCTTAAGTGAGGGACAGCACTCCTACGAGCAGTACTTC.